Here is one T cell receptor (beta chain) with its context. This record belongs to a study of CD8 T cells in Susac syndrome. Treatment-naive patients with stable or active relapsing-remitting disease served as multiple sclerosis controls. After extraction with the RNeasy kit, roughly 0.45 to 1 ug of the RNA was reverse transcribed using random hexamers. TCRdb reprocessed the immunoSEQ multiplex PCR reads with MiXCR, giving one entry per CDR3 protein. In the table there are roughly 120,000 distinct CDR3 sequences, roughly 94% of which are singletons. CDR1 is MNHEY and CDR2 is SMNVEV in the germline V gene (reference sequence). There are 12 residues in the CDR3. The V end lost 8 bases, the J end lost 1 base, and 8 bases lay between the germline ends.

Specimen: CD4+ T cells from PBMCs. The clonotype originates from a human donor with multiple sclerosis. The rearrangement joins TRBV27 to TRBJ1-1; D is uncertain. The CDR3 sequence: CASRWGNTEAFF. CDR3 coding DNA: TGTGCCAGCCGATGGGGGAACACTGAAGCTTTCTTT.